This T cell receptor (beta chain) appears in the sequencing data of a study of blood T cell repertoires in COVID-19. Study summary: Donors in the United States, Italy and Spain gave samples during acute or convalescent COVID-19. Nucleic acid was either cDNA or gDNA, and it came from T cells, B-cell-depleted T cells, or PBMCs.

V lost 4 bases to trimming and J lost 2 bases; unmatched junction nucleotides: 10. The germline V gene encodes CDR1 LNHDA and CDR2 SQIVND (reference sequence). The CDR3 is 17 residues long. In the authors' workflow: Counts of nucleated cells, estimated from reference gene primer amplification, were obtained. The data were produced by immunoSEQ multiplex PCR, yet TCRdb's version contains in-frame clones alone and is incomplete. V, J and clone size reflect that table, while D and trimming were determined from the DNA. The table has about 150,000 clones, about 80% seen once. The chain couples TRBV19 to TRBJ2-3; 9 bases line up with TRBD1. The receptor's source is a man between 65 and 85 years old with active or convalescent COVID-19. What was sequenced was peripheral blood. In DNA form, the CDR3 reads TGTGCCAGTAGTACCCTCGGACAGGGGCATGTCACAGATACGCAGTATTTT. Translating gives CASSTLGQGHVTDTQYF.